This TCR beta chain derives from a study of blood T cell repertoires in COVID-19. Study background: The United States, Italy and Spain were the sources of the acute and convalescent COVID-19 samples.

Original analysis: Estimates of nucleated cell counts were drawn from the amplification of reference gene primers. The table came from immunoSEQ multiplex PCR; TCRdb's copy has only in-frame clones and leaves some out. The D gene and trimming were derived from the DNA, and the V and J assignments and clone size from that table. The sample consists of some 280,000 clones, about nine tenths of them appearing once. Germline V lookup: CDR1 WNHNN, CDR2 SYGVQD (reference sequence). The CDR3 has 11 residues. Trimming cost V 4 bases and J 6 bases, with 4 bases left between them. The gene calls are TRBV10-1 and TRBJ2-1; no definite D call. This TCR derives from a woman in her 40s who had recovered from COVID-19. The sample consisted of peripheral blood. CDR3 residues: CASSGANEQFF. DNA for the CDR3: TGCGCCAGCAGTGGGGCCAATGAGCAGTTCTTC.